This T cell receptor (beta chain) was obtained from a study of early T cells in non-severe SARS-CoV-2 infection. Whole-study context: From unsorted whole blood, bulk RNA was sequenced, and the chains remained unpaired.

One entry per CDR3 protein, called by TCRdb with MiXCR from the 5' RACE reads. The sample comprises about 59,000 distinct CDR3 sequences, roughly 13% of which are singletons, and almost 9.5% rests with the top ten. Study conclusions and caveats: Clonotype matching in VDJdb favored anti-spike CD8 responses and did not capture private and CD4 specificities.

In germline, CDR1 is SGHVS, CDR2 FNYEAQ. This CDR3 is built from 13 residues. Trimming took 4 bases from V and 14 from J, leaving 20 bases between them. In its sample, this clonotype was seen a few times. Its specificity is unknown. The V and J genes are TRBV7-6 and TRBJ2-5; D is possibly TRBD1 or TRBD2 (5 bases each). The clonotype originates from an adult who was a healthcare worker with PCR-confirmed SARS-CoV-2 infection or an uninfected control (not recorded which). The sample consisted of whole blood, taken at baseline. The CDR3 bases are TGTGCCAGCAGCTCAAACACCGGGACCTTAGGCTACTTC. Translated: CASSSNTGTLGYF.